These 2 T cell receptor beta chains were all obtained from the same sample, sequenced in a study of T cell repertoires in cytomegalovirus infection. TCRdb reprocessed the reads via MiXCR and lists one record per CDR3 protein. Of more than 150,000 distinct CDR3 sequences listed, about 21% were seen once; the top ten hold around 3.1%. The material sequenced was PBMCs. The receptors shown here come from a human donor in good health (CMV status not recorded). Some clones in this sample may be carry-over from other donors' samples.

This clonotype was picked up many times. The chain links TRBV7-8 to TRBJ2-7; D may be TRBD1 (6 bases). Germline-derived CDR1 and CDR2 are SGHVS and FQNEAQ. There are 13 residues in the CDR3. Between the trimmed V and J ends, which lost 3 bases and 3 bases, there was a span of 9 bases. CDR3 sequence reads: CASSFGQFYEQYF. CDR3 DNA sequence: TGTGCCAGCAGCTTCGGACAGTTCTACGAGCAGTACTTC.

This clonotype was found many times. This chain connects TRBV7-2 to TRBJ2-3; TRBD1 might be the D (5 bases). The CDR3 contains 14 residues. The V gene's germline CDR1 is SGHTA and CDR2 FQGNSA. Trimming pared 1 base from V and 4 bases from J, leaving 9 bases between. In DNA, the CDR3 is TGTGCCAGCAGCTTAGTAGGGGCATCAGATACGCAGTATTTT. It codes for CASSLVGASDTQYF. Complete variable domain (other parts from reference TRBV7-2 and TRBJ2-3): GAGVSQSPSNKVTEKGKDVELRCDPISGHTALYWYRQSLGQGLEFLIYFQGNSAPDKSGLPSDRFSAERTGGSVSTLTIQRTQQEDSAVYLCASSLVGASDTQYFGPGTRLTVL.